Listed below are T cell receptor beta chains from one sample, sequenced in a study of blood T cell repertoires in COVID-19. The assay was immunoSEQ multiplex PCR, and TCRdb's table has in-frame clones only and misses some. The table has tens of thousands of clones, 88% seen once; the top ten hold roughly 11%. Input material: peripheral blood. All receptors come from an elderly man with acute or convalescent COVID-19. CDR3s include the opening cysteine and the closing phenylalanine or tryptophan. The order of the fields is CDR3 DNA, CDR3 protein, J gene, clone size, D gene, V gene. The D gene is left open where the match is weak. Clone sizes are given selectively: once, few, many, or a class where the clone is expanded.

CDR3 DNA: TGTGCCAGCAGCTCCCCAGTGAATTCACCCCTCCACTTT
CDR3 protein: CASSSPVNSPLHF
J gene: TRBJ1-6
clone size: .
D gene: .
V gene: TRBV7-9

CDR3 DNA: TGTGCCAGCAGCCCTTCCGGGCGGACAGGGGAGTATGGCTACACCTTC
CDR3 protein: CASSPSGRTGEYGYTF
J gene: TRBJ1-2
clone size: .
D gene: TRBD1
V gene: TRBV7-2

CDR3 DNA: TGTGCCAGCAGAGGGAGAGGGAACACTGAAGCTTTCTTT
CDR3 protein: CASRGRGNTEAFF
J gene: TRBJ1-1
clone size: .
D gene: .
V gene: TRBV2

CDR3 DNA: TGTGCCAGCAGCACCGGACTAGCGGGGAAAAATGAGCAGTTCTTC
CDR3 protein: CASSTGLAGKNEQFF
J gene: TRBJ2-1
clone size: .
D gene: TRBD2
V gene: TRBV11-2

CDR3 DNA: TGTGCCAGTAGTATGTTAGTAACCAATTCACCCCTCCACTTT
CDR3 protein: CASSMLVTNSPLHF
J gene: TRBJ1-6
clone size: .
D gene: .
V gene: TRBV19

CDR3 DNA: TGTGCCAGCAGTTTTTTCGGACAGGGGTATGGCTACACCTTC
CDR3 protein: CASSFFGQGYGYTF
J gene: TRBJ1-2
clone size: .
D gene: TRBD1
V gene: TRBV27

CDR3 DNA: TGTGCCAGCAGCTTAATAGGGGCAGCGAACTCACTCTACAATGAGCAGTTCTTC
CDR3 protein: CASSLIGAANSLYNEQFF
J gene: TRBJ2-1
clone size: .
D gene: .
V gene: TRBV7-3

CDR3 DNA: TGTGCCAGCAGCAGGGGAGCTAATGAAAAACTGTTTTTT
CDR3 protein: CASSRGANEKLFF
J gene: TRBJ1-4
clone size: once
D gene: .
V gene: TRBV6-6

CDR3 DNA: TGTGCCACCAGCCCTCGGGGTCCTGGGGCCAACGTCCTGACTTTC
CDR3 protein: CATSPRGPGANVLTF
J gene: TRBJ2-6
clone size: .
D gene: .
V gene: TRBV15

CDR3 DNA: TGTGCCAAGGGGAGGGCCGATAATTCACCCCTCCACTTT
CDR3 protein: CAKGRADNSPLHF
J gene: TRBJ1-6
clone size: once
D gene: .
V gene: TRBV2

CDR3 DNA: TGTGCCAGTAGTATAGAGGCAACGGGACAGAGAGGCGGCTACACCTTC
CDR3 protein: CASSIEATGQRGGYTF
J gene: TRBJ1-2
clone size: few
D gene: TRBD1
V gene: TRBV19

CDR3 DNA: TGTGCCAGCAGCCAAGAGGGAGCGGAGACGTATAATTCACCCCTCCACTTT
CDR3 protein: CASSQEGAETYNSPLHF
J gene: TRBJ1-6
clone size: .
D gene: .
V gene: TRBV3-1/TRBV3-2

CDR3 DNA: TGTGCCAGTAGTAGGACAGGTCTAATAGAGACCCAGTACTTC
CDR3 protein: CASSRTGLIETQYF
J gene: TRBJ2-5
clone size: .
D gene: TRBD1
V gene: TRBV19

CDR3 DNA: TGTGCCAGCAGCCCCGACAGGGGATCCTACAATGAGCAGTTCTTC
CDR3 protein: CASSPDRGSYNEQFF
J gene: TRBJ2-1
clone size: .
D gene: TRBD1
V gene: TRBV7-3

CDR3 DNA: TGTGCCAGCAGTTACGAGCCGACAGGGGGGAATCAGCCCCAGCATTTT
CDR3 protein: CASSYEPTGGNQPQHF
J gene: TRBJ1-5
clone size: few
D gene: TRBD1
V gene: TRBV6-6

CDR3 DNA: TGTGCCAGCCATTCGGACAGTTCCACCGGGGAGCTGTTTTTT
CDR3 protein: CASHSDSSTGELFF
J gene: TRBJ2-2
clone size: .
D gene: .
V gene: TRBV6-5

CDR3 DNA: TGTGCCAGCAGCTTGGGGACAGGAGGAATCTATGGCTACACCTTC
CDR3 protein: CASSLGTGGIYGYTF
J gene: TRBJ1-2
clone size: .
D gene: TRBD1
V gene: TRBV5-5

CDR3 DNA: TGTGCCAGCAGCGGACGAAGACAGGGGGATGGCTACACCTTC
CDR3 protein: CASSGRRQGDGYTF
J gene: TRBJ1-2
clone size: .
D gene: TRBD1
V gene: TRBV9

CDR3 DNA: TGTGCCAGCAGCGGGGACAGGGGGCACTACAATGAGCAGTTCTTC
CDR3 protein: CASSGDRGHYNEQFF
J gene: TRBJ2-1
clone size: .
D gene: TRBD1
V gene: TRBV9

CDR3 DNA: TGTGCCAGCAGCCAGGGACAGGGCTATACCTACGAGCAGTACTTC
CDR3 protein: CASSQGQGYTYEQYF
J gene: TRBJ2-7
clone size: .
D gene: TRBD1
V gene: TRBV5-8

CDR3 DNA: TGTGCCAGCAGTTTCGCCCCCCTGGGGGCTAACTACGAGCAGTACTTC
CDR3 protein: CASSFAPLGANYEQYF
J gene: TRBJ2-7
clone size: .
D gene: .
V gene: TRBV27

CDR3 DNA: TGTGCCAGCAGCTTAGGGACAGGGCTTGTAGCTTTCTTT
CDR3 protein: CASSLGTGLVAFF
J gene: TRBJ1-1
clone size: .
D gene: TRBD1
V gene: TRBV7-2

CDR3 DNA: TGTGCCAGCAGCTTAGAGGGACAGGGCGGCGGCTACACCTTC
CDR3 protein: CASSLEGQGGGYTF
J gene: TRBJ1-2
clone size: .
D gene: TRBD1
V gene: TRBV11-2

CDR3 DNA: TGTGCCAGCAGCGCGGGGGGGGGCAATCAGCCCCAGCATTTT
CDR3 protein: CASSAGGGNQPQHF
J gene: TRBJ1-5
clone size: .
D gene: .
V gene: TRBV9

CDR3 DNA: TGTGCCAGCAGATTCAGACAGTTCCCGGGCAACGAGCAGTACTTC
CDR3 protein: CASRFRQFPGNEQYF
J gene: TRBJ2-7
clone size: .
D gene: .
V gene: TRBV6-5

CDR3 DNA: TGTGCCAGCAGCTCGAGAAATCGCCAGGGGGACTATGGCTACACCTTC
CDR3 protein: CASSSRNRQGDYGYTF
J gene: TRBJ1-2
clone size: .
D gene: TRBD1
V gene: TRBV7-9

CDR3 DNA: TGTGCCAGCAGCCTCAGACCGGCGGGGGGGCCGGGGAATGAGCAGTTCTTC
CDR3 protein: CASSLRPAGGPGNEQFF
J gene: TRBJ2-1
clone size: .
D gene: TRBD2
V gene: TRBV9

CDR3 DNA: TGTGCCAGTAGTGACCCAGGGGCGGTCATCTATGGCTACACCTTC
CDR3 protein: CASSDPGAVIYGYTF
J gene: TRBJ1-2
clone size: once
D gene: .
V gene: TRBV19

CDR3 DNA: TGTGCCAGCAGCTTAATAGACATTCAGTACTTC
CDR3 protein: CASSLIDIQYF
J gene: TRBJ2-4
clone size: .
D gene: .
V gene: TRBV7-2

CDR3 DNA: TGTGCCAGCACCAGGACAGGGGCAAATGAAAAACTGTTTTTT
CDR3 protein: CASTRTGANEKLFF
J gene: TRBJ1-4
clone size: .
D gene: TRBD1
V gene: TRBV5-6

CDR3 DNA: TGTGCCAGCAGCGCGGGACAGGGGACTTACGAGCAGTACTTC
CDR3 protein: CASSAGQGTYEQYF
J gene: TRBJ2-7
clone size: .
D gene: TRBD1
V gene: TRBV7-8

CDR3 DNA: TGTGCCAGCAGCTTAGCGCCGTCAGTCAGGGAGACCCAGTACTTC
CDR3 protein: CASSLAPSVRETQYF
J gene: TRBJ2-5
clone size: .
D gene: .
V gene: TRBV7-2

CDR3 DNA: TGTGCCAGCGCAATATACGGCAGCGAGGCGGGTCAGCCCCAGCATTTT
CDR3 protein: CASAIYGSEAGQPQHF
J gene: TRBJ1-5
clone size: .
D gene: .
V gene: TRBV27

CDR3 DNA: TGTGCCAGCAGCTCGGCCGGGACAGCCTATCAAGAGACCCAGTACTTC
CDR3 protein: CASSSAGTAYQETQYF
J gene: TRBJ2-5
clone size: .
D gene: TRBD1
V gene: TRBV5-4

CDR3 DNA: TGTGCCAGCAGCCTAACCGGGACAGGGCGCGAGCAGTACTTC
CDR3 protein: CASSLTGTGREQYF
J gene: TRBJ2-7
clone size: .
D gene: TRBD1
V gene: TRBV11-3

CDR3 DNA: TGTGCCAGTAGCTACATGGAGAGCTCCTATAATTCACCCCTCCACTTT
CDR3 protein: CASSYMESSYNSPLHF
J gene: TRBJ1-6
clone size: .
D gene: .
V gene: TRBV19

CDR3 DNA: TGTGCCAGCAGTCCTGGGAATAGCGTCCGGGAGCAGTTCTTC
CDR3 protein: CASSPGNSVREQFF
J gene: TRBJ2-1
clone size: .
D gene: .
V gene: TRBV27

CDR3 DNA: TGTGCCAGCAGTTACAGGAGATCCGGAACCTACGAGCAGTACTTC
CDR3 protein: CASSYRRSGTYEQYF
J gene: TRBJ2-7
clone size: .
D gene: .
V gene: TRBV6-5

CDR3 DNA: TGTGCCAGCAGTGACGCCCGGGTCAAGTTTTTCTACGAGCAGTACTTC
CDR3 protein: CASSDARVKFFYEQYF
J gene: TRBJ2-7
clone size: .
D gene: .
V gene: TRBV6-4

CDR3 DNA: TGTGCCAGCAGCCTATCAGGCGGGGACATTCAGTACTTC
CDR3 protein: CASSLSGGDIQYF
J gene: TRBJ2-4
clone size: .
D gene: .
V gene: TRBV3-1/TRBV3-2

CDR3 DNA: TGTGCCAGCAGCTTAAGCTCAGGGGGACCCTACGAGCAGTACTTC
CDR3 protein: CASSLSSGGPYEQYF
J gene: TRBJ2-7
clone size: .
D gene: TRBD1
V gene: TRBV7-3

CDR3 DNA: TGTGCCAGCAGCCGACAGACTGAAGCTTTCTTT
CDR3 protein: CASSRQTEAFF
J gene: TRBJ1-1
clone size: .
D gene: .
V gene: TRBV5-6

CDR3 DNA: TGTGCCAGCAGTTACCAGCGGGGGCACGCCTACGAGCAGTACTTC
CDR3 protein: CASSYQRGHAYEQYF
J gene: TRBJ2-7
clone size: .
D gene: TRBD2
V gene: TRBV6-5